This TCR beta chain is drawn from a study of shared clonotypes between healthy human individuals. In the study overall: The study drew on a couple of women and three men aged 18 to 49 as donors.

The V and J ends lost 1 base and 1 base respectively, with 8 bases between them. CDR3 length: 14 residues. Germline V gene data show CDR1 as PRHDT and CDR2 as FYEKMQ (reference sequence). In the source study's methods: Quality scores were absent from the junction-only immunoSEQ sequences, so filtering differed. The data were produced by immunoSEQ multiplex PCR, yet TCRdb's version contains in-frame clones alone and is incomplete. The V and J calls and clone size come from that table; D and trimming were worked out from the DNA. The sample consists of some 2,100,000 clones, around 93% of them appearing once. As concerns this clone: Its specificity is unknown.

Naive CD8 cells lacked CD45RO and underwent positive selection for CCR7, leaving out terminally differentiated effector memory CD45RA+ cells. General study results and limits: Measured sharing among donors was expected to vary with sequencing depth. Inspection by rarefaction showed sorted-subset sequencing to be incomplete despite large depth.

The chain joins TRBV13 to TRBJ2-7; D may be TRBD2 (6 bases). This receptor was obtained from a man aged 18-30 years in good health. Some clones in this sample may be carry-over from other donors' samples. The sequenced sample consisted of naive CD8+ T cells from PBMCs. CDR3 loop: CASSLEGRSYEQYF. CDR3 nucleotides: TGTGCCAGCAGCTTAGAAGGGAGGTCCTACGAGCAGTACTTC.